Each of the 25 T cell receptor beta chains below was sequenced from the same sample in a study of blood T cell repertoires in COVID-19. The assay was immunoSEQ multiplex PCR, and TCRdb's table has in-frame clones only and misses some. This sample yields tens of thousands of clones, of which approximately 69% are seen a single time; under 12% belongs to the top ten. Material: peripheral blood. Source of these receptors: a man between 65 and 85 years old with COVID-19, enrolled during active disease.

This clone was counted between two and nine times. This CDR3 is CARSSGQGVEKLFF. Written as DNA, the CDR3 is TGTGCCAGAAGCTCGGGACAGGGGGTTGAAAAACTGTTTTTT. The V gene is TRBV5-3, the J gene TRBJ1-4, with 11 bases lining up with TRBD1. TRBV5-3 belongs to the ORF category, with a function that is uncertain. V shed 3 bases and J 7 bases; nucleotides not matched to a gene: 2. This CDR3 comprises 14 residues.

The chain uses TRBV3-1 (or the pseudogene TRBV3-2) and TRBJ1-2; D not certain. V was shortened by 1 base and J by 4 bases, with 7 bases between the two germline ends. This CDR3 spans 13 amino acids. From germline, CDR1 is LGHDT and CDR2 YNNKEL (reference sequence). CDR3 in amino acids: CASSQVLSYGYTF. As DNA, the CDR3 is TGTGCCAGCAGCCAAGTACTTTCCTATGGCTACACCTTC.

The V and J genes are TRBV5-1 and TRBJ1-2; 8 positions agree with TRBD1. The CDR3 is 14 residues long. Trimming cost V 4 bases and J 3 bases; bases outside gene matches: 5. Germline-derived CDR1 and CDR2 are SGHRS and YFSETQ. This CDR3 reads CASSRMTGDYGYTF. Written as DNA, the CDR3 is TGCGCCAGCAGCCGTATGACAGGGGACTATGGCTACACCTTC.

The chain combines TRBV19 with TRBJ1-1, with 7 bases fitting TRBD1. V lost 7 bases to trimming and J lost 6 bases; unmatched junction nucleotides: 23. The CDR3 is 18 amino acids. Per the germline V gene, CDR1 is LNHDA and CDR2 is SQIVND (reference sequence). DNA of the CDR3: TGTGCCAGTAATTATGGAATCAACCACAGGGGCGTGTTGGCTGAAGCTTTCTTT. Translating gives CASNYGINHRGVLAEAFF.

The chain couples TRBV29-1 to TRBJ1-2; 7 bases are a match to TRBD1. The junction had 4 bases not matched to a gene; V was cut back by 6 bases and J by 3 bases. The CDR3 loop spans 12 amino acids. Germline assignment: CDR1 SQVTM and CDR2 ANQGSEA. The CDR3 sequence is CSVPQGDYGYTF. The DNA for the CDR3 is TGCAGCGTCCCCCAGGGGGACTATGGCTACACCTTC.

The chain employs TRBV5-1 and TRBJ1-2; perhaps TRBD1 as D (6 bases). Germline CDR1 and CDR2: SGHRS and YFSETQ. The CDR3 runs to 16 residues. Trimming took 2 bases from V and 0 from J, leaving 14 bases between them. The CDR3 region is CASSFGPDRPNYGYTF. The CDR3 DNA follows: TGCGCCAGCAGCTTTGGCCCGGACAGACCTAACTATGGCTACACCTTC.

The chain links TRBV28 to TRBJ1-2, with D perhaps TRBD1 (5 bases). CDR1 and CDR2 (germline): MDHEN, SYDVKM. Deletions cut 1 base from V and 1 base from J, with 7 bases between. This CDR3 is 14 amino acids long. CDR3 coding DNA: TGTGCCAGCAGTTTATCAGGGATTAACTATGGCTACACCTTC. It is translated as CASSLSGINYGYTF.

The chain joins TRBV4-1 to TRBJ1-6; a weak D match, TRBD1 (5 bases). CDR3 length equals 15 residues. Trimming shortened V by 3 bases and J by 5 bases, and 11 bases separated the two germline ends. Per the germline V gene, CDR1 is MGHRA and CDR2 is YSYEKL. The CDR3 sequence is CASSQEGLNNSPLHF. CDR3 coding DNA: TGCGCCAGCAGCCAGGAGGGACTCAATAATTCACCCCTCCACTTT.

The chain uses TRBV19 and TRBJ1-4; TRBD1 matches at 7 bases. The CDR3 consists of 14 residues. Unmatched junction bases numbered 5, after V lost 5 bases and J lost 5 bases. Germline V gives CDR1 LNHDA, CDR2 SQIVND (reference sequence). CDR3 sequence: CASSPGGRNEKLFF. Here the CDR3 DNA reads TGTGCCAGTAGTCCAGGGGGGAGAAATGAAAAACTGTTTTTT. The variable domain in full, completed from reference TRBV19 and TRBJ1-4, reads DGGITQSPKYLFRKEGQNVTLSCEQNLNHDAMYWYRQDPGQGLRLIYYSQIVNDFQKGDIAEGYSVSREKKESFPLTVTSAQKNPTAFYLCASSPGGRNEKLFFGSGTQLSVL.

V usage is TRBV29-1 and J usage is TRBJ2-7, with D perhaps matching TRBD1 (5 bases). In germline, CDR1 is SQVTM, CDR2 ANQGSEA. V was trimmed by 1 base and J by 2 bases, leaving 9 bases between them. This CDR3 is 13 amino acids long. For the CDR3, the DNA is TGCAGCGTTGAAGTAGGGGTGGCCTACGAGCAGTACTTC. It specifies CSVEVGVAYEQYF.

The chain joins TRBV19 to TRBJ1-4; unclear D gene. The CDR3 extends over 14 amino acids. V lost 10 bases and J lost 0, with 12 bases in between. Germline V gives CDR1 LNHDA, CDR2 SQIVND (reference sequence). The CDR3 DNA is TGTGCCACCCGCAGAGGTGCAACTAATGAAAAACTGTTTTTT. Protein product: CATRRGATNEKLFF.

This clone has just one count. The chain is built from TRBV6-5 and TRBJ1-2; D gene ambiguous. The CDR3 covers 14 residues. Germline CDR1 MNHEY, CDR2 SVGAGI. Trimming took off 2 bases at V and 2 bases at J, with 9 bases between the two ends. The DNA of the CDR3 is TGTGCCAGCAGTTACGGCAGGTTCAACTATGGCTACACCTTC. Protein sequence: CASSYGRFNYGYTF.

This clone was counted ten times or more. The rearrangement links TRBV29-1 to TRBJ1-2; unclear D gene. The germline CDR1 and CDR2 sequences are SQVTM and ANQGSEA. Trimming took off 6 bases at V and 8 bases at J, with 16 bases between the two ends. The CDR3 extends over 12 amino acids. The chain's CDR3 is CSVNGGREGYTF. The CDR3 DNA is TGCAGCGTAAACGGCGGTAGAGAAGGCTACACCTTC.

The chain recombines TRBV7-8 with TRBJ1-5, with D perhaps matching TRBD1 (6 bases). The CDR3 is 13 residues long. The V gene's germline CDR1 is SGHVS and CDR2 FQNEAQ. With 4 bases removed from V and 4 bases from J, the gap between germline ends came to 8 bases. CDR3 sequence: CASSYDRNQPQHF. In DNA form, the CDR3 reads TGTGCCAGCAGCTATGACAGGAATCAGCCCCAGCATTTT.

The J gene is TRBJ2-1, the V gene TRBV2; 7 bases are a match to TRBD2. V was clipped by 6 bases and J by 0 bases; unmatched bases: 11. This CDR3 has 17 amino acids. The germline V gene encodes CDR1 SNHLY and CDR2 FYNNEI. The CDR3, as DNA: TGTGCCAGCAGCCCCTGGGGGGGGATTAGCTCCTACAATGAGCAGTTCTTC. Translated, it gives CASSPWGGISSYNEQFF.

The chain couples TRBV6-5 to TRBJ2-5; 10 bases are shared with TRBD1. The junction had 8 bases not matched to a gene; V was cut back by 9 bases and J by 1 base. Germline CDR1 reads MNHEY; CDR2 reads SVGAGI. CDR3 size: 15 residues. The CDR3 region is CASTLGTGVQETQYF. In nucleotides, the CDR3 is TGTGCCAGTACCCTCGGGACAGGGGTCCAAGAGACCCAGTACTTC.

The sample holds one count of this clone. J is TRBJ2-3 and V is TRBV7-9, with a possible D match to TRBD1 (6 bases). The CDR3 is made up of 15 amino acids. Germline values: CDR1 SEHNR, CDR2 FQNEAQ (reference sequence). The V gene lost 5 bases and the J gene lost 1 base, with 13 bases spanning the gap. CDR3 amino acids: CASSLWTAGTDTQYF. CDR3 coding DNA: TGTGCCAGCAGCCTGTGGACAGCTGGCACAGATACGCAGTATTTT.

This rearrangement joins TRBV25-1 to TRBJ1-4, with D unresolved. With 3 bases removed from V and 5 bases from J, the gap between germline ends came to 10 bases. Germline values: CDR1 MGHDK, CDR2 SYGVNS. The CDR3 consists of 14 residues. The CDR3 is CASSEVYRNEKLFF. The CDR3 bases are TGTGCCAGCAGTGAGGTGTACAGAAATGAAAAACTGTTTTTT.

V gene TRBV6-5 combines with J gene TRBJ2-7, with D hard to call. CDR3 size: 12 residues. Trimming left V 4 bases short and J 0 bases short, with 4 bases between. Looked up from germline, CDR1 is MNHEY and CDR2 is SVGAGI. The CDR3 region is CASSSGSYEQYF. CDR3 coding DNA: TGTGCCAGCAGTTCAGGCTCCTACGAGCAGTACTTC.

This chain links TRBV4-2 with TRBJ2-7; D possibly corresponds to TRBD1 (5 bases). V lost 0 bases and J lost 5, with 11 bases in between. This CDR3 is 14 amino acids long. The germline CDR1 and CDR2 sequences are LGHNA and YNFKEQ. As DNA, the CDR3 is TGTGCCAGCAGCCAAGAACAGGTGGGCGACGAGCAGTACTTC. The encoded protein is CASSQEQVGDEQYF.

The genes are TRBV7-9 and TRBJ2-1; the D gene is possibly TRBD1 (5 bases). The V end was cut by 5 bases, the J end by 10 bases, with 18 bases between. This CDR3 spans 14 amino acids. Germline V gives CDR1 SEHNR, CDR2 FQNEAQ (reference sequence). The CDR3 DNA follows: TGTGCCAGCAGCCCCGGACATCCCCTGGGAGAGCAGTTCTTC. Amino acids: CASSPGHPLGEQFF.

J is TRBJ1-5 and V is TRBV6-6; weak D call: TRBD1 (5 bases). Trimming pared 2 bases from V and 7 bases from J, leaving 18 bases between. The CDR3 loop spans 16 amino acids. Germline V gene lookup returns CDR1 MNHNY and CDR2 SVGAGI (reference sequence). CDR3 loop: CASSYRPGYRTQPQHF. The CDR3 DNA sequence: TGTGCCAGCAGTTACCGTCCTGGGTACAGGACGCAGCCCCAGCATTTT.

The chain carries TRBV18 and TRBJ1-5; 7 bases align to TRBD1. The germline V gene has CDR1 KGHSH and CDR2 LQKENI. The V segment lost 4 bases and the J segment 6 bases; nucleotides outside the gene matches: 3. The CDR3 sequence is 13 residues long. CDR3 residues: CASSQGASQPQHF. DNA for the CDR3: TGTGCCAGCTCACAGGGGGCCAGTCAGCCCCAGCATTTT.

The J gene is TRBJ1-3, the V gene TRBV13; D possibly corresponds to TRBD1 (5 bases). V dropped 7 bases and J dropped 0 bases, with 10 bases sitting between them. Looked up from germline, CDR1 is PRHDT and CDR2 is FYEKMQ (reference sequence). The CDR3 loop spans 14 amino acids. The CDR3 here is CASNLRGSGNTIYF. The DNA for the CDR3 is TGTGCCAGCAATTTAAGGGGCTCTGGAAACACCATATATTTT.

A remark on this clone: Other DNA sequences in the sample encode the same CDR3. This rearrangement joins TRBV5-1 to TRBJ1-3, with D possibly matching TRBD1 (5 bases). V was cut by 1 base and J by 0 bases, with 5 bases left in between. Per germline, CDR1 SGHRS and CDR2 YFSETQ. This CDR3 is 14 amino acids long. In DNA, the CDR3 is TGCGCCAGCAGCTTGAGGGGCTCTGGAAACACCATATATTTT. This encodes CASSLRGSGNTIYF.